This TCR beta chain derives from a study of blood T cell repertoires in COVID-19. Per the original methods: Amplification of reference gene primers was used by the study to estimate nucleated cell counts. TCRdb's table, derived via immunoSEQ multiplex PCR, lists solely in-frame clones and lacks some. V and J calls plus clone size are reproduced from that table; the DNA served to infer D and trimming. The table lists about 330,000 clones, about 90% of them singletons. CDR3 size: 15 residues. Germline CDR1 reads SGHVS; CDR2 reads FQNEAQ. The J segment lost 1 base and the V segment lost 6 bases, leaving 6 bases of the junction unmatched.

The chain carries TRBV7-8 and TRBJ1-2; 9 positions match TRBD1. The sample was peripheral blood. The receptor's source is a man in his late teens or twenties who had recovered from COVID-19. CDR3 coding DNA: TGTGCCAGCAGTCCTACAGGGGGCCTTAACTATGGCTACACCTTC. Protein sequence: CASSPTGGLNYGYTF. The complete variable domain, with remaining parts taken from reference TRBV7-8 and TRBJ1-2, reads GAGVSQSPRYKVAKRGQDVALRCDPISGHVSLFWYQQALGQGPEFLTYFQNEAQLDKSGLPSDRFFAERPEGSVSTLKIQRTQQEDSAVYLCASSPTGGLNYGYTFGSGTRLTVV.